These 2 T cell receptor beta chains came from one sample sequenced in a study of cytomegalovirus exposure and HLA in healthy donors. Primers: 60 Vbeta forward and 13 Jbeta reverse. Only in-frame clones appear in the TCRdb table, and some are missing; sequencing was by immunoSEQ multiplex PCR. The repertoire includes about 160,000 clones, about four fifths of them detected once, and around 10% sits in the top ten. The material sequenced was PBMCs. These receptors were collected from a man aged 50-60 years in good health and CMV-seropositive.

The chain is built from TRBV5-5 and TRBJ1-1; D not resolved. Germline-derived CDR1 and CDR2 are SGHKS and YYEKEE (reference sequence). Deletions cut 0 bases from V and 8 bases from J, with 14 bases between. The CDR3 extends over 14 amino acids. The CDR3 DNA reads as TGTGCCAGCAGCTTGGGGATTGGGCAATTGGAAGCTTTCTTT. Residues: CASSLGIGQLEAFF.

The chain carries TRBV6-6 and TRBJ1-1; D is uncertain. V was clipped by 9 bases and J by 2 bases, with 7 bases between them. Germline V gives CDR1 MNHNY, CDR2 SVGAGI (reference sequence). This CDR3 is 11 amino acids long. The DNA of the CDR3 is TGTGCCAGTGCAGATAACACTGAAGCTTTCTTT. Its translation is CASADNTEAFF.